This T cell receptor beta chain was documented in a study of PD-L1 blockade in urothelial cancer. Background on the study: Previous chemotherapy exposure amounted to 0 to 3 regimens for patients.

The CDR3 loop spans 16 amino acids. V shed 6 bases, J shed 2 bases, and the junction held 9 bases outside the gene matches. Germline V gene lookup returns CDR1 MNHNY and CDR2 SVGAGI (reference sequence). TCRdb's copy holds only in-frame clones and misses some; the assay was immunoSEQ multiplex PCR. The sample lists 90,000 to 120,000 clones, about 90% occurring once. This clonotype originated in a woman over 75 with urothelial cancer. This material consisted of PBMCs, taken around atezolizumab (anti-PD-L1) treatment. The chain combines TRBV6-6 with TRBJ2-3, with 9 bases matching TRBD1. The CDR3 here is CASRRVGTGHTDTQYF. Written as DNA, the CDR3 is TGTGCCAGCAGACGAGTGGGGACAGGGCACACAGATACGCAGTATTTT.